This T cell receptor beta chain is drawn from a study of blood T cell repertoires in COVID-19. Study summary: COVID-19 samples collected from the United States, Italy and Spain covered acute and convalescent phases. T cells, B-cell-depleted T cells, or PBMCs supplied cDNA or gDNA.

The assay was immunoSEQ multiplex PCR, and TCRdb's table has in-frame clones only and misses some. The data show 180,000 or so clones, around 79% seen once. The CDR3 length is 15 residues. Looked up from germline, CDR1 is LNHDA and CDR2 is SQIVND (reference sequence). V was cut by 4 bases and J by 0 bases, with 13 bases left in between. Sequenced input: PBMCs or T cells enriched from blood (not recorded which). The TCR was taken from a man aged 50 to 59 who had recovered from COVID-19. This chain links TRBV19 with TRBJ2-7, with a tentative D call TRBD1 (6 bases). CDR3 in amino acids: CASSTRGRGSYEQYF. DNA for the CDR3: TGTGCCAGTAGTACCAGGGGTCGGGGCTCCTACGAGCAGTACTTC.